This T cell receptor beta chain was recovered during a study of early T cells in non-severe SARS-CoV-2 infection. Germline lookup yields CDR1 SGHAT and CDR2 FQNNGV. The V and J ends lost 3 bases and 4 bases, in that order; junction bases with no gene match: 6. The CDR3 length is 15 residues. This clonotype was detected many times. TCRdb fed the 5' RACE reads into MiXCR, producing one record per CDR3 protein. Found here are around 45,000 distinct CDR3 sequences, roughly 4% of them singletons; the top ten hold approximately 3%. The chain recombines TRBV11-2 with TRBJ2-4; 7 bases map to TRBD2. The sequenced sample was whole blood. This receptor was obtained from an adult who was a healthcare worker with PCR-confirmed SARS-CoV-2 infection or an uninfected control (not recorded which). The CDR3 coding sequence is TGTGCCAGCAGCTTGGGAGGGCTAGGTAAAAACATTCAGTACTTC. It encodes CASSLGGLGKNIQYF.